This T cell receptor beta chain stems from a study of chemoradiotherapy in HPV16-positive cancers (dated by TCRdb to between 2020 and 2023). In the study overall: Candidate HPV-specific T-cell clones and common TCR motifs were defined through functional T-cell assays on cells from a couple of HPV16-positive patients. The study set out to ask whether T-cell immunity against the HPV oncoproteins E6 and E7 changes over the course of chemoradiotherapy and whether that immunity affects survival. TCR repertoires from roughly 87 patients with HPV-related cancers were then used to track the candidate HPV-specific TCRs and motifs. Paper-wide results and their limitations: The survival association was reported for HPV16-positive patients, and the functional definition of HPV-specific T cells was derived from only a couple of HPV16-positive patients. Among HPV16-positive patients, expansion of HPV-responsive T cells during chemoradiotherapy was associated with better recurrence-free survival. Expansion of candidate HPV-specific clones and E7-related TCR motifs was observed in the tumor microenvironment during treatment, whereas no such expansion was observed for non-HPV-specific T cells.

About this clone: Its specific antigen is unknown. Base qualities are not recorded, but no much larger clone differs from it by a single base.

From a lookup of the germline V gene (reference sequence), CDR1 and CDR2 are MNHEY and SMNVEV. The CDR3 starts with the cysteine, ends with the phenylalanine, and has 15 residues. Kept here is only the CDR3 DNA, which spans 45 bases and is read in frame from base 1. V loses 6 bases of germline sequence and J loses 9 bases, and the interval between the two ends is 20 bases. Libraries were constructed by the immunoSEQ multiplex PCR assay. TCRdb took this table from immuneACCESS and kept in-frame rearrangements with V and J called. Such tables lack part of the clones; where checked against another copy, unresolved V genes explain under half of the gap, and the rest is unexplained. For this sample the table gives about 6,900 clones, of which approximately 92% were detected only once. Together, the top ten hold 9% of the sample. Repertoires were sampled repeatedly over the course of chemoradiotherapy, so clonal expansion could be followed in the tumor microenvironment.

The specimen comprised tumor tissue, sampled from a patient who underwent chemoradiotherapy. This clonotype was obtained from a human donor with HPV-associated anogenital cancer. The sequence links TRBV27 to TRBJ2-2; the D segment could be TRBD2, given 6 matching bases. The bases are TGTGCCAGCAGCCCCGCGGGACGGGGCGTTAGGGAGCTGTTTTTT. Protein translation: CASSPAGRGVRELFF.